This T cell receptor (beta chain) was recovered during a study of T cells in localized non-small cell lung cancer. General study results and limits: Clonality peaked in uninvolved adjacent lung rather than tumor. Elevated circulating T cell density in blood was associated with longer overall survival. A median of roughly 50 of the top 100 tumor clones appeared in adjacent lung, which was paired and uninvolved. Sequencing involved a lone tumor region, leaving heterogeneity possible.

Between the trimmed V and J ends, which lost 5 bases and 0 bases, there was a span of 17 bases. Germline CDR1 reads SGHVS; CDR2 reads FNYEAQ. The CDR3 is 17 amino acids. As concerns this clone: Its target is not known.

TCRdb's table, derived via immunoSEQ multiplex PCR, lists solely in-frame clones and lacks some. The sample has 15,000 to 20,000 clones, 83% seen once; the top ten hold more than 4%. This clonotype was obtained from a man aged 40-75 years with stage I lung adenocarcinoma. The specimen comprised peripheral blood, sampled before any cancer treatment. The V and J genes are TRBV7-6 and TRBJ1-3; D gene ambiguous. The CDR3: CASSPGATTSSGNTIYF. The CDR3 bases are TGTGCCAGCAGCCCAGGAGCGACTACATCCTCTGGAAACACCATATATTTT.